Each of the 21 T cell receptor beta chains below was sequenced from the same sample in a study of T cells in Graves' hyperthyroidism and ophthalmopathy. The TCR beta CDR3 regions underwent amplification using RNA transcripts as the source. The study used the HTBI primer set for a first-round RT-PCR of the TCR CDR3. In TCRdb, the multiplex PCR reads were re-called with MiXCR into one record per CDR3 protein. Found here are about 580,000 distinct CDR3 sequences, about 15% of them singletons; the top ten hold almost 6%. The sequencing input was blood. These receptor sequences come from a woman between 25 and 40 years old with Graves' hyperthyroidism that later progressed to Graves' ophthalmopathy.

The V and J genes are TRBV11-3 and TRBJ2-7; 7 bases line up with TRBD2. Germline trimming cut 3 bases from V and 5 bases from J; bases unmatched to any gene: 7. Germline V gives CDR1 SGHNT, CDR2 YENEEA. The CDR3 runs to 14 residues. The CDR3 nucleotides read TGTGCCAGCAGCTTCGATGGGAGGGAGCACGAGCAGTACTTC. This translates into CASSFDGREHEQYF.

At least ten counts were recorded for this clonotype. V gene TRBV6-1 combines with J gene TRBJ1-1, with 7 bases matching TRBD1. Germline-derived CDR1 and CDR2 are MNHNS and SASEGT. The trim removed 8 bases at V and 2 bases at J, leaving 8 bases unmatched. The CDR3 has 14 residues. CDR3 protein: CASAERGGNTEAFF. The CDR3 coding sequence is TGTGCCAGCGCGGAGAGAGGGGGCAACACTGAAGCTTTCTTT.

Worth noting for this clonotype: A much larger clone is a single base away; this may be a read error. V and J are TRBV6-2 or TRBV6-3 and TRBJ1-6; D possibly corresponds to TRBD1 (6 bases). CDR3 length equals 13 residues. Per the germline V gene, CDR1 is MNHEY and CDR2 is SVGEGT. V was shortened by 6 bases and J by 9 bases, with 12 bases between the two germline ends. DNA of the CDR3: TGTGCCAGCAGGCTAGGACAGAGTTCACCCCTCCACTTT. Translating it yields CASRLGQSSPLHF.

This clonotype was recorded many times. The gene calls are TRBV7-8 and TRBJ1-5, with D perhaps TRBD1 (5 bases). Germline assignment: CDR1 SGHVS and CDR2 FQNEAQ. Between the trimmed V and J ends, which lost 1 base and 2 bases, there was a span of 15 bases. The length of the CDR3 is 17 residues. The CDR3 nucleotides read TGTGCCAGCAGCTTAGGAAGGTTGGGGGGAGGCAATCAGCCCCAGCATTTT. Amino acid sequence: CASSLGRLGGGNQPQHF.

In its sample, this clonotype was seen many times. CDR3 sequence: CASSVIRDSRSPLHF. DNA of the CDR3: TGTGCCAGCAGTGTGATCCGGGACTCAAGGTCACCCCTCCACTTT. The genes are TRBV2 and TRBJ1-6; TRBD1 might be the D (5 bases). Trimming pared 4 bases from V and 10 bases from J, leaving 17 bases between. CDR1 and CDR2 (germline): SNHLY, FYNNEI. The CDR3 runs to 15 residues.

The chain carries TRBV20-1 and TRBJ2-5; 9 nucleotides agree with TRBD2. Per germline, CDR1 DFQATT and CDR2 SNEGSKA (reference sequence). The CDR3 is 15 amino acids. J lost 4 bases, V lost 5 bases, and 11 bases had no gene match. CDR3 region: CSAVRGAGGGETQYF. DNA of the CDR3: TGCAGTGCTGTTCGGGGAGCGGGAGGTGGAGAGACCCAGTACTTC.

This clonotype was counted many times. This chain links TRBV7-3 with TRBJ1-2; TRBD1 matches 8 bases. The CDR3 extends over 15 amino acids. The junction had 13 bases not matched to a gene; V was cut back by 5 bases and J by 8 bases. Germline CDR1 SGHTA, CDR2 FQGTGA. Written as DNA, the CDR3 is TGTGCCAGCAGCGTACAGGGGGGAAGCGGGTTCGGCTACACCTTC. It is translated as CASSVQGGSGFGYTF.

This clonotype was found many times. V and J are TRBV11-3 and TRBJ2-7, with 8 bases identical to TRBD1. The CDR3 runs to 15 residues. Germline trimming cut 5 bases from V and 2 bases from J; bases unmatched to any gene: 8. Germline CDR1 reads SGHNT; CDR2 reads YENEEA. DNA of the CDR3: TGTGCCAGCAGCCCGAGGGGACAGGCAACCTACGAGCAGTACTTC. Translating it yields CASSPRGQATYEQYF.

This clonotype was detected only a few times. A much larger clone is a single base away; this may be a read error. CDR3 amino acids: CASTRGRVTGELFF. DNA for the CDR3: TGTGCCAGCACAAGGGGGCGAGTCACCGGGGAGCTGTTTTTT. The chain links TRBV12-3 or TRBV12-4 to TRBJ2-2; 7 bases map to TRBD1. V dropped 7 bases and J dropped 4; count of bases not matched to a gene: 6. CDR3 length: 14 amino acids.

J is TRBJ2-1 and V is TRBV12-3 or TRBV12-4; 9 bases fit TRBD1. This CDR3 is 15 amino acids long. V was clipped by 2 bases and J by 7 bases; unmatched bases: 6. The CDR3 DNA reads as TGTGCCAGCAGTTTATGGGGACAGGGTAAGAATGAGCAGTTCTTC. This codes for CASSLWGQGKNEQFF.

This clonotype was observed a handful of times. V and J are TRBV6-1 and TRBJ1-4; D is unresolved. The germline CDR1 and CDR2 sequences are MNHNS and SASEGT. Trimming took off 8 bases at V and 2 bases at J, with 9 bases between the two ends. CDR3 length: 13 residues. DNA for the CDR3: TGTGCCAGCGGTGTTAGGACTAATGAAAAACTGTTTTTT. Encoded protein: CASGVRTNEKLFF.

The sample holds many counts of this clonotype. CDR3 protein: CASRKGSTTEAFF. CDR3 DNA: TGTGCCAGCAGAAAGGGGTCGACCACTGAAGCTTTCTTT. The gene calls are TRBV27 and TRBJ1-1; perhaps TRBD1 as D (5 bases). CDR3 length: 13 residues. Trimming cost V 6 bases and J 4 bases, with 12 bases left between them. Germline V lookup: CDR1 MNHEY, CDR2 SMNVEV (reference sequence).

Many counts were recorded for this clonotype. The chain carries TRBV10-3 and TRBJ2-7, with 9 bases identical to TRBD1. After removal of 2 bases from V and 0 bases from J, the junction contained 8 bases not matched to a gene. CDR1 is ENHRY and CDR2 is SYGVKD in the germline V gene. The CDR3 spans 17 residues. CDR3 in DNA: TGTGCCATCAGTGAGGAGGGGACAGGGTTGCTCTCCTACGAGCAGTACTTC. Translating it yields CAISEEGTGLLSYEQYF.

A remark on this clonotype: An end of the junction differs from the germline gene, which may be a read error. The chain employs TRBV5-1 and TRBJ2-5, with D tentatively TRBD1 (6 bases). There are 15 residues in the CDR3. Germline assignment: CDR1 SGHRS and CDR2 YFSETQ. This chain's CDR3 is CASSRRDTSQETQCF. The CDR3 DNA reads as TGCGCCAGCAGCCGCCGGGACACATCCCAAGAGACCCAGTGCTTC. The whole variable domain, filled in from reference TRBV5-1 and TRBJ2-5, reads KAGVTQTPRYLIKTRGQQVTLSCSPISGHRSVSWYQQTPGQGLQFLFEYFSETQRNKGNFPGRFSGRQFSNSRSEMNVSTLELGDSALYLCASSRRDTSQETQCFGPGTRLLVL.

Many counts were recorded for this clonotype. CDR3 nucleotide sequence: TGCAGTGCTAGAGCACAGAACACCGGGGAGCTGTTTTTT. Protein: CSARAQNTGELFF. The chain recombines TRBV20-1 with TRBJ2-2; no reliable D call. V shed 1 base and J shed 1 base, with 4 bases lying between them. There are 13 residues in the CDR3. Germline lookup yields CDR1 DFQATT and CDR2 SNEGSKA (reference sequence).

This clonotype showed up just a few times. The gene calls are TRBV6-1 and TRBJ2-2; TRBD1 matches at 9 bases. CDR3 length equals 15 residues. Germline V gene lookup returns CDR1 MNHNS and CDR2 SASEGT. V trimming: 5 bases; J trimming: 4 bases; junction bases outside the gene matches: 5. CDR3: CASSNWDRATGELFF. CDR3 nucleotide sequence: TGTGCCAGCAGTAACTGGGACAGGGCCACCGGGGAGCTGTTTTTT.

This clonotype was seen more than once but under ten times. This chain links TRBV7-9 with TRBJ1-2; no clear D gene. The V gene lost 2 bases and the J gene lost 4 bases, with 11 bases spanning the gap. This CDR3 has 14 amino acids. The germline gives CDR1 SEHNR, CDR2 FQNEAQ (reference sequence). In DNA form, the CDR3 reads TGTGCCAGCAGCTTACTCATAACCAGCTATGGCTACACCTTC. Protein product: CASSLLITSYGYTF. The variable domain in full, with the rest retrieved from reference TRBV7-9 and TRBJ1-2, is DTGVSQNPRHKITKRGQNVTFRCDPISEHNRLYWYRQTLGQGPEFLTYFQNEAQLEKSRLLSDRFSAERPKGSFSTLEIQRTEQGDSAMYLCASSLLITSYGYTFGSGTRLTVV.

This clonotype came up many times. V is TRBV5-1 and J is TRBJ2-3, with D tentatively TRBD1 (6 bases). CDR1 is SGHRS and CDR2 is YFSETQ in the germline V gene. Deletions cut 1 base from V and 5 bases from J, with 14 bases between. The CDR3 runs 15 residues. The CDR3 loop reads CASSLSGRGIDTQYF. Written as DNA, the CDR3 is TGCGCCAGCAGCTTGAGTGGCAGGGGAATAGATACGCAGTATTTT.

This clonotype was recorded at least ten times. This chain joins TRBV27 and TRBJ2-7, with D hard to call. Trimming cost V 7 bases and J 2 bases, with 18 bases left between them. Germline CDR1 reads MNHEY; CDR2 reads SMNVEV (reference sequence). CDR3 length: 15 residues. Here the CDR3 DNA reads TGTGCCAGCACCTCTCCCAAGGAGAATCCCTACGAGCAGTACTTC. Translating it yields CASTSPKENPYEQYF.

This clonotype was recorded many times. The J gene is TRBJ2-7, the V gene TRBV12-5, with 9 nucleotides matching TRBD1. The J segment lost 4 bases and the V segment lost 6 bases, leaving 10 bases of the junction unmatched. CDR1 LGHNT and CDR2 FRNRAP come from the germline V gene. There are 15 residues in the CDR3. DNA of the CDR3: TGTGCTAGTGGCAAAGGGACAGGGAAAGGTTACGAGCAGTACTTC. Its translation: CASGKGTGKGYEQYF. Filled out from reference TRBV12-5 and TRBJ2-7, the complete variable domain reads DARVTQTPRHKVTEMGQEVTMRCQPILGHNTVFWYRQTMMQGLELLAYFRNRAPLDDSGMPKDRFSAEMPDATLATLKIQPSEPRDSAVYFCASGKGTGKGYEQYFGPGTRLTVT.

This clonotype occurred a few times. This chain joins TRBV20-1 and TRBJ2-1, with 15 bases aligning to TRBD2. V lost 6 bases and J lost 0; bases outside the gene matches: 6. The CDR3 contains 17 residues. CDR1 is DFQATT and CDR2 is SNEGSKA in the germline V gene (reference sequence). The CDR3, as DNA: TGCAGTGCGCCCGGGACTAGCGGGAGGTCCTCCTACAATGAGCAGTTCTTC. This encodes CSAPGTSGRSSYNEQFF.